The subject of this entry is one T cell receptor (beta chain). The data were taken from a study of blood T cell repertoires in COVID-19. Background on the study: From T cells, B-cell-depleted T cells, or PBMCs came the material, which was cDNA or gDNA.

Participant ages covered about 18 to 95 years across 25 or so US areas. Per the original data handling: For nucleated cells, counts were estimated from reference gene primer amplification. Sequenced by immunoSEQ multiplex PCR; TCRdb stores in-frame clones only, minus some. From that table come the V and J calls and clone size; the DNA was used to work out D and trimming. This sample carries 150,000 or so clones, 60% to 80% of them seen once, and the ten largest clones take 2.5% to 3.5%. The sequence was obtained from a woman in her forties or fifties who had recovered from COVID-19. The sample taken for sequencing was PBMCs or T cells enriched from blood (not recorded which).

The CDR3 DNA sequence: TGCGCCAGCAGCACAGGGGGCGAAAAACTGTTTTTT. It codes for CASSTGGEKLFF. This rearrangement joins TRBV5-1 to TRBJ1-4, with TRBD1 matching over 9 bases. CDR3 length equals 12 residues. Germline V gene sequence: CDR1 SGHRS, CDR2 YFSETQ. J gave up 8 bases and V 4 bases, and 0 bases lay outside the gene matches. The full variable domain, rest sourced from reference TRBV5-1 and TRBJ1-4, is KAGVTQTPRYLIKTRGQQVTLSCSPISGHRSVSWYQQTPGQGLQFLFEYFSETQRNKGNFPGRFSGRQFSNSRSEMNVSTLELGDSALYLCASSTGGEKLFFGSGTQLSVL.